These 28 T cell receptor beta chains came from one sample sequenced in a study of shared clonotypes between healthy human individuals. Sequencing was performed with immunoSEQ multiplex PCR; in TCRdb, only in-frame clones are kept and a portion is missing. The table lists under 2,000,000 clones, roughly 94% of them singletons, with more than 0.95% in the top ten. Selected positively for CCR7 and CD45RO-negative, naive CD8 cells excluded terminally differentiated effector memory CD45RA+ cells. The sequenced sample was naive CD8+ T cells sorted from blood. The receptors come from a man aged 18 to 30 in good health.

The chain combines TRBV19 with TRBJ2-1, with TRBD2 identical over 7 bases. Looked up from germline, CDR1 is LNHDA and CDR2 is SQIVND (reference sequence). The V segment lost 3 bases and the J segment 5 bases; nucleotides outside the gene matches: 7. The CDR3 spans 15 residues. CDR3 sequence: CASSMVGGRDNEQFF. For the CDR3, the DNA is TGTGCCAGTAGTATGGTTGGGGGGAGGGACAATGAGCAGTTCTTC.

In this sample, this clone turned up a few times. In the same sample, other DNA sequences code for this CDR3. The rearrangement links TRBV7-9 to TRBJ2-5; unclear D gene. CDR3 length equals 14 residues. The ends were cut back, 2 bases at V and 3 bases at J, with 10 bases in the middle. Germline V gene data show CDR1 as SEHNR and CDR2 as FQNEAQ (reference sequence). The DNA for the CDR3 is TGTGCCAGCAGCTTATGGAGTGGCGAAGAGACCCAGTACTTC. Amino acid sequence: CASSLWSGEETQYF.

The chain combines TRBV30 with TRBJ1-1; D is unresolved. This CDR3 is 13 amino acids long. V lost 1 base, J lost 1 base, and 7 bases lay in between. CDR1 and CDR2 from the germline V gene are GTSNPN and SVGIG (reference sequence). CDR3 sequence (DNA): TGTGCCTGGAGTGCAGCAGAGAACACTGAAGCTTTCTTT. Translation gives CAWSAAENTEAFF.

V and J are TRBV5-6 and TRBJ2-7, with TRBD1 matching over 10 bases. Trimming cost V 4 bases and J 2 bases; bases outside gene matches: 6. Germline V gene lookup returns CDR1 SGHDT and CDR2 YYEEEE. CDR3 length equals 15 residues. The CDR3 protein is CASSGPGQGPYEQYF. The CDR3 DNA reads TGTGCCAGCAGCGGACCGGGACAGGGGCCCTACGAGCAGTACTTC. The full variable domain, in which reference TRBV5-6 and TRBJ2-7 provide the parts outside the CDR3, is DAGVTQSPTHLIKTRGQQVTLRCSPKSGHDTVSWYQQALGQGPQFIFQYYEEEERQRGNFPDRFSGHQFPNYSSELNVNALLLGDSALYLCASSGPGQGPYEQYFGPGTRLTVT.

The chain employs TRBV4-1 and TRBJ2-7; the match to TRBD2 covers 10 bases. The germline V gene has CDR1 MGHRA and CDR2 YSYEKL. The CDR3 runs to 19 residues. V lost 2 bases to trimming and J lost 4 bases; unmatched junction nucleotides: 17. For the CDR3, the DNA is TGCGCCAGCAGCCAACTCCCACTAGCGGGATCGTTAAATTGGTACGAGCAGTACTTC. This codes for CASSQLPLAGSLNWYEQYF.

CDR3 nucleotides: TGTGCCAGCAGTTGGCGGACTCAAGAGACCCAGTACTTC. This sequence encodes CASSWRTQETQYF. The chain combines TRBV28 with TRBJ2-5; the D gene is possibly TRBD2 (5 bases). Germline V lookup: CDR1 MDHEN, CDR2 SYDVKM. V lost 4 bases to trimming and J lost 2 bases, with 8 bases between them. There are 13 residues in the CDR3.

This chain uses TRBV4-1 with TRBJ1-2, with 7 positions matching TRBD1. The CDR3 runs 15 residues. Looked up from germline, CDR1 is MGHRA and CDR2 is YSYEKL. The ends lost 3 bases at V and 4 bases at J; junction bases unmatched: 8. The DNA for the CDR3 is TGCGCCAGCAGCCAGATCAGGGGGACTATCTATGGCTACACCTTC. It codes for CASSQIRGTIYGYTF.

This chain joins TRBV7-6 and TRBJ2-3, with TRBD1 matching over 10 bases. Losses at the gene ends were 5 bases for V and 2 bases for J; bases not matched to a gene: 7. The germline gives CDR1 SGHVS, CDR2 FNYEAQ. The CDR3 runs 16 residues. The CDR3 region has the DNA TGTGCCAGCAGCCAGATGGGGACAGGGGTCACAGATACGCAGTATTTT. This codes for CASSQMGTGVTDTQYF.

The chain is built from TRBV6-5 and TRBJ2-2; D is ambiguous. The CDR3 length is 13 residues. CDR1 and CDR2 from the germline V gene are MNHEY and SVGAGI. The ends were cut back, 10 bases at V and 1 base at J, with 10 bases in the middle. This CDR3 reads CATAVQNTGELFF. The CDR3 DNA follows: TGTGCCACGGCGGTTCAGAACACCGGGGAGCTGTTTTTT.

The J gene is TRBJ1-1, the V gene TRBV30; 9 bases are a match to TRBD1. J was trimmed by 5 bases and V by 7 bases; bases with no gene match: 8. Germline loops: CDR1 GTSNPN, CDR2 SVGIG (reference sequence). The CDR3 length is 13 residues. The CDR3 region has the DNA TGTGCCTTACAGGGGGCGAGTGGAACTGAAGCTTTCTTT. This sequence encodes CALQGASGTEAFF.

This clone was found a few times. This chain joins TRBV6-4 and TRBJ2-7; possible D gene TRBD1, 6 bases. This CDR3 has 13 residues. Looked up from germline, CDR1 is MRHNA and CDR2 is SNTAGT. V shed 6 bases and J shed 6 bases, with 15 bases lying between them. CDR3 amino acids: CASRPDRLGEQYF. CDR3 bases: TGTGCCAGCAGGCCGGACAGATTGGGCGAGCAGTACTTC.

The CDR3 protein is CASSLEWGTGYTF. The CDR3 DNA follows: TGTGCCAGCAGCTTGGAGTGGGGGACGGGCTACACCTTC. This sequence joins TRBV5-6 and TRBJ1-2; a possible D gene is TRBD1 (5 bases). The CDR3 covers 13 residues. Germline assignment: CDR1 SGHDT and CDR2 YYEEEE. V shed 0 bases and J shed 8 bases, with 11 bases lying between them.

CDR3 residues: CAWTHSGEFPYNEQFF. CDR3 coding DNA: TGTGCCTGGACCCATAGCGGGGAATTCCCCTACAATGAGCAGTTCTTC. The chain recombines TRBV30 with TRBJ2-1; 8 bases are shared with TRBD2. V shed 4 bases and J 2 bases; nucleotides not matched to a gene: 10. This CDR3 region has 16 residues. Germline-derived CDR1 and CDR2 are GTSNPN and SVGIG (reference sequence). Full variable domain (outside the CDR3, taken from reference TRBV30 and TRBJ2-1): SQTIHQWPATLVQPVGSPLSLECTVEGTSNPNLYWYRQAAGRGLQLLFYSVGIGQISSEVPQNLSASRPQDRQFILSSKKLLLSDSGFYLCAWTHSGEFPYNEQFFGPGTRLTVL.

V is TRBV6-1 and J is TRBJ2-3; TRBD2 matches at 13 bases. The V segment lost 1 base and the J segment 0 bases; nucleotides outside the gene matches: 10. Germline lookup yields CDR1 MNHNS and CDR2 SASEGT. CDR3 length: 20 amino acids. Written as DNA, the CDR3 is TGTGCCAGCAGTGAAGTCGGACTAGCGGGAGTCGTAGGTAGCACAGATACGCAGTATTTT. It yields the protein CASSEVGLAGVVGSTDTQYF.

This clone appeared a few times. The DNA of the CDR3 is TGTGCCAGCAGTACTAAGTACAGGGTAGAGGACCCCGAGCAGTACTTC. Its protein product is CASSTKYRVEDPEQYF. V and J are TRBV27 and TRBJ2-7; D may be TRBD1 (6 bases). V was pared by 5 bases and J by 6 bases, with 23 bases between. Germline CDR1 MNHEY, CDR2 SMNVEV (reference sequence). CDR3 length: 16 residues.

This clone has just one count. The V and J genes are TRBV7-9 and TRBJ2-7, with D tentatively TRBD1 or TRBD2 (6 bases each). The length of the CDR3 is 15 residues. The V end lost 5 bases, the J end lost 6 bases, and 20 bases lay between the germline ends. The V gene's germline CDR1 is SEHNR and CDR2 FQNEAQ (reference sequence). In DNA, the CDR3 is TGTGCCAGCAGCCCTCTAGGGGACTGGGGGCTCGAGCAGTACTTC. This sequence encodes CASSPLGDWGLEQYF.

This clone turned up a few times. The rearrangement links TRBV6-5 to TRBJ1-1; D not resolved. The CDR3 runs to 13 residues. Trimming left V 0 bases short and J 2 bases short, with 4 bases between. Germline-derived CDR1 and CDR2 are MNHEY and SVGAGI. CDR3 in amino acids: CASSYSDNTEAFF. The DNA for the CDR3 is TGTGCCAGCAGTTACTCGGACAACACTGAAGCTTTCTTT.

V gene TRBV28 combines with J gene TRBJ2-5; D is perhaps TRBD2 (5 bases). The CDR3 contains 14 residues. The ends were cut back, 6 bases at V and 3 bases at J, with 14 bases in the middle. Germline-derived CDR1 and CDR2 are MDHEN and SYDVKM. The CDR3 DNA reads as TGTGCCAGCAGCCCAATGGACGGGAAAGAGACCCAGTACTTC. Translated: CASSPMDGKETQYF.

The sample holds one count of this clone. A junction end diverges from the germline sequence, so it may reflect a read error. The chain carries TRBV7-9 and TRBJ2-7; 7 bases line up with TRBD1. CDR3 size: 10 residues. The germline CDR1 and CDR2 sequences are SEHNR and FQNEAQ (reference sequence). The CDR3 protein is CASSDGTARF. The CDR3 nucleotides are TGTGCCAGCAGCGACGGGACAGCCCGCTTC.

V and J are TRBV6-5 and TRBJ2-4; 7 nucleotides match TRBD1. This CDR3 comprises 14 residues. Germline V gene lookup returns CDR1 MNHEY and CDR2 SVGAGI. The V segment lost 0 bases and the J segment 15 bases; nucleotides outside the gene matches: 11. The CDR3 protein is CASSYSEEDRDRYF. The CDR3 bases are TGTGCCAGCAGTTACTCAGAGGAAGACAGGGATCGGTACTTC.

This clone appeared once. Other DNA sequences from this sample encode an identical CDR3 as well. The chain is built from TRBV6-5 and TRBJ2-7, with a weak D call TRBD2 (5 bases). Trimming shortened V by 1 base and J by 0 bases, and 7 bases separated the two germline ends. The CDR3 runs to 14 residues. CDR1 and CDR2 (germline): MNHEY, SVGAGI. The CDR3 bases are TGTGCCAGCAGTTACTTCCGGGGCTCCTACGAGCAGTACTTC. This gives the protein CASSYFRGSYEQYF.

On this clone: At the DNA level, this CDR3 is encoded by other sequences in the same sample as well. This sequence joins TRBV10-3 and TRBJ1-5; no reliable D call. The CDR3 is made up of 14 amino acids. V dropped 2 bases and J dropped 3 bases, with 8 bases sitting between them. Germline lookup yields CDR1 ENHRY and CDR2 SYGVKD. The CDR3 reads CAISEVGSNQPQHF. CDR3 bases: TGTGCCATCAGTGAGGTTGGATCCAATCAGCCCCAGCATTTT.

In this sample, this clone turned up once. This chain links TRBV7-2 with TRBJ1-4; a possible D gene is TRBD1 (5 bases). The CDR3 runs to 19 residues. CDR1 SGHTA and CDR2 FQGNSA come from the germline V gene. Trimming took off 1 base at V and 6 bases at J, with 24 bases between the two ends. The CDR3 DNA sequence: TGTGCCAGCAGCTTAGGGAGGGTGCAGGGACCGCTTACAGATGAAAAACTGTTTTTT. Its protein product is CASSLGRVQGPLTDEKLFF.

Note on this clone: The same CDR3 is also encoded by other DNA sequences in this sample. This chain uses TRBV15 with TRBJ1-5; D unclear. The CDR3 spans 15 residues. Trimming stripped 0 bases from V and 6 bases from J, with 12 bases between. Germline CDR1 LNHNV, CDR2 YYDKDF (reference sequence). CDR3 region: CATSRDKGVGQPQHF. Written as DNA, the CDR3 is TGTGCCACCAGCAGAGACAAGGGCGTCGGTCAGCCCCAGCATTTT.

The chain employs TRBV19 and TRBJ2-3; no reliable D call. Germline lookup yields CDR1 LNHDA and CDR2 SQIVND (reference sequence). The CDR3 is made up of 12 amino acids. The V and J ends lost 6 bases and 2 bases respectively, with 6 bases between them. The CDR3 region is CASRDPTDTQYF. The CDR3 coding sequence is TGTGCCAGTAGGGACCCCACAGATACGCAGTATTTT.

DNA of the CDR3: TGTGCCAGCAGTCACGGGACAGGTATGTCCAATGAGCAGTTCTTC. Its translation is CASSHGTGMSNEQFF. V usage is TRBV2 and J usage is TRBJ2-1, with TRBD1 identical over 8 bases. The J segment lost 6 bases and the V segment lost 5 bases, leaving 9 bases of the junction unmatched. The CDR3 length is 15 residues. Germline CDR1 reads SNHLY; CDR2 reads FYNNEI.

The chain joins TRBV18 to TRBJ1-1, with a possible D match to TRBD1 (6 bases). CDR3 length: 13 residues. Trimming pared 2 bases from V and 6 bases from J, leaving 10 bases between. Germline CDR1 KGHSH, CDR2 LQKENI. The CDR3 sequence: CASSPMGGPEAFF. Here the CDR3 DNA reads TGTGCCAGCTCACCAATGGGGGGCCCTGAAGCTTTCTTT.

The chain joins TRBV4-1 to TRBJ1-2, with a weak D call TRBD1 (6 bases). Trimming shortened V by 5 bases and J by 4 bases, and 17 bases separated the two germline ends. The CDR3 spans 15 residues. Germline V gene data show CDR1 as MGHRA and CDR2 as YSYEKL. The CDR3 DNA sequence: TGCGCCAGCAGCGCAAGTGCACAGGACAGCTATGGCTACACCTTC. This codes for CASSASAQDSYGYTF.